The rows below give T cell receptor beta chains drawn from one sample of a study of CD8+ T cells in alopecia areata. The table came from immunoSEQ multiplex PCR; TCRdb's copy has only in-frame clones and leaves some out. The data contain about 200,000 clones, approximately 67% of them singletons. Here the sequenced sample was CD4+ T cells sorted from blood, taken at week 49, from a patient treated with tofacitinib. The source is a human donor with alopecia areata. CDR3s include the opening cysteine and the closing phenylalanine or tryptophan. D genes are given only for firm matches. Size tells how often a clone was seen (once, few, many) or the class of an expanded clone, and some rows leave it out.

V: TRBV10-3; D: TRBD2; J: TRBJ2-5; size: NA; DNA: TGTGCCATCAGTGAGTCCAGACTAGCGGGGACGCCAGGACAAGAGACCCAGTACTTC; CDR3: CAISESRLAGTPGQETQYF
V: TRBV7-3; D: NA; J: TRBJ1-1; size: few; DNA: TGTGCCAGCAGCCATGGGGGGAACACTGAAGCTTTCTTT; CDR3: CASSHGGNTEAFF
V: TRBV4-2; D: TRBD2; J: TRBJ2-7; size: NA; DNA: TGTGCCAGCAGCCAAGAAGCGGGGGCTTCCTACGAGCAGTACTTC; CDR3: CASSQEAGASYEQYF
V: TRBV30; D: NA; J: TRBJ1-1; size: NA; DNA: TGTGCCTGGACCCATACAGGGCCGACTGAAGCTTTCTTT; CDR3: CAWTHTGPTEAFF
V: TRBV29-1; D: NA; J: TRBJ1-2; size: NA; DNA: TGCAGCGTCCCCCGGGGGGCTGACTATGGCTACACCTTC; CDR3: CSVPRGADYGYTF
V: TRBV10-3; D: TRBD2; J: TRBJ2-5; size: NA; DNA: TGTGCCATCAGTTCTAGCGGGGGGGCCTCAGAGACCCAGTACTTC; CDR3: CAISSSGGASETQYF
V: TRBV7-2; D: TRBD2; J: TRBJ2-1; size: NA; DNA: TGTGCCAGCAGCCCCAGACTAGCCTCCTACAATGAGCAGTTCTTC; CDR3: CASSPRLASYNEQFF
V: TRBV30; D: NA; J: TRBJ1-1; size: NA; DNA: TGTGCCTGGAGTGTACGACAACTCGCTTTCTTT; CDR3: CAWSVRQLAFF
V: TRBV30; D: NA; J: TRBJ2-7; size: few; DNA: TGTGCCTGGAGTACGTTGCTCGAGCAGTACTTC; CDR3: CAWSTLLEQYF
V: TRBV2; D: NA; J: TRBJ2-3; size: NA; DNA: TGTGCCAGCAGTTCCACAGGGACGGGCACAGATACGCAGTATTTT; CDR3: CASSSTGTGTDTQYF
V: TRBV29-1; D: NA; J: TRBJ2-4; size: NA; DNA: TGCAGCGTTGAACAGGGGGGAAACATTCAGTACTTC; CDR3: CSVEQGGNIQYF
V: TRBV19; D: TRBD1; J: TRBJ2-2; size: NA; DNA: TGTGCCAGTAGTATACCGGGACAGGGTCCCACCGGGGAGCTGTTTTTT; CDR3: CASSIPGQGPTGELFF
V: TRBV29-1; D: NA; J: TRBJ1-2; size: NA; DNA: TGCAGCGTGGGGGCCATCTATGGCTACACCTTC; CDR3: CSVGAIYGYTF
V: TRBV4-3; D: TRBD1; J: TRBJ2-5; size: NA; DNA: TGCGCCAGCAGCCAAGAAGGGAGACAGGGGGGGAACGAGACCCAGTACTTC; CDR3: CASSQEGRQGGNETQYF
V: TRBV5-1; D: NA; J: TRBJ2-2; size: NA; DNA: TGCGCCAGCAGCTTGGATGGGCGGGCAGCCGGGGAGCTGTTTTTT; CDR3: CASSLDGRAAGELFF
V: TRBV5-1; D: NA; J: TRBJ2-2; size: NA; DNA: TGCGCCAGCAGAATTGACAGTGGCACCGGGGAGCTGTTTTTT; CDR3: CASRIDSGTGELFF
V: TRBV2; D: NA; J: TRBJ1-6; size: NA; DNA: TGTGCCACTGCAGAACAGGGTCTTCCACCCCTCCACTTT; CDR3: CATAEQGLPPLHF
V: TRBV29-1; D: TRBD1; J: TRBJ1-2; size: NA; DNA: TGCAGCGTTGAAGCCTTGACAGGGGCTGGCTACACCTTC; CDR3: CSVEALTGAGYTF
V: TRBV4-3; D: NA; J: TRBJ1-1; size: NA; DNA: TGCGCCAGCAGCCAAGATCGGGCGGGTGAAGCTTTCTTT; CDR3: CASSQDRAGEAFF
V: TRBV6-6; D: NA; J: TRBJ2-2; size: NA; DNA: TGTGCCAGCAGTTACGATATACAGGTCGTAAGGGAGCTGTTTTTT; CDR3: CASSYDIQVVRELFF
V: TRBV9; D: NA; J: TRBJ2-7; size: NA; DNA: TGTGCCAGCAGCGTAGGAGGAAAAGGGGCCTACGAGCAGTACTTC; CDR3: CASSVGGKGAYEQYF
V: TRBV5-1; D: NA; J: TRBJ2-5; size: NA; DNA: TGCGCCAGCAGCTCAGGACGGAAGGCTGGTGAGACCCAGTACTTC; CDR3: CASSSGRKAGETQYF
V: TRBV5-6; D: NA; J: TRBJ2-4; size: NA; DNA: TGTGCCAGCAGCCTACAAGGCAGCCTCATTCAGTACTTC; CDR3: CASSLQGSLIQYF
V: TRBV6-1; D: TRBD1; J: TRBJ1-2; size: NA; DNA: TGTGCCAGCAGTGAAGCGGTGGGAGTGGGACAGGGGGCTCGTGGCTACACCTTC; CDR3: CASSEAVGVGQGARGYTF
V: TRBV18; D: NA; J: TRBJ2-5; size: NA; DNA: TGTGCCAGCTCACCAACAAGGGGAGAGACCCAGTACTTC; CDR3: CASSPTRGETQYF
V: TRBV13; D: TRBD2; J: TRBJ2-7; size: once; DNA: TGTGCCAGCAGCTTAGGGCTAGCGGGGGGTTACGAGCAGTACTTC; CDR3: CASSLGLAGGYEQYF
V: TRBV5-1; D: NA; J: TRBJ2-2; size: few; DNA: TGCGCCAGCAGCTTGTCTATGGTGGGCACCGGGGAGCTGTTTTTT; CDR3: CASSLSMVGTGELFF
V: TRBV5-1; D: TRBD1; J: TRBJ1-1; size: NA; DNA: TGCGCCAGCAGCTCGCAGGGGGCCGGCACTGAAGCTTTCTTT; CDR3: CASSSQGAGTEAFF
V: TRBV11-2; D: NA; J: TRBJ2-3; size: NA; DNA: TGTGCCAGCAGCACGGGGACCTTCGGACGCACAGATACGCAGTATTTT; CDR3: CASSTGTFGRTDTQYF
V: TRBV7-2; D: TRBD1; J: TRBJ1-6; size: NA; DNA: TGTGCCAGCAGCTTACGAGGACAGGGTAATTCACCCCTCCACTTT; CDR3: CASSLRGQGNSPLHF
V: TRBV19; D: TRBD1; J: TRBJ2-7; size: few; DNA: TGTGCCAGTAGTATAGATGCAGGGGGTCTCTACGAGCAGTACTTC; CDR3: CASSIDAGGLYEQYF
V: TRBV29-1; D: NA; J: TRBJ1-2; size: NA; DNA: TGCAGCGTCTACGACCCGACTCAAGGCTACACCTTC; CDR3: CSVYDPTQGYTF
V: TRBV7-2; D: TRBD1; J: TRBJ1-5; size: few; DNA: TGTGCCAGCAGCGAAAAGGGGGCTGGACAGCCCCAGCATTTT; CDR3: CASSEKGAGQPQHF
V: TRBV27; D: NA; J: TRBJ1-1; size: once; DNA: TGTGCCAGCAGCTCGATAGGCACTGAAGCTTTCTTT; CDR3: CASSSIGTEAFF
V: TRBV27; D: NA; J: TRBJ2-3; size: NA; DNA: TGTGCCAGCAGTGGCCCGGGGGTGAGCACAGATACGCAGTATTTT; CDR3: CASSGPGVSTDTQYF
V: TRBV25-1; D: NA; J: TRBJ2-2; size: NA; DNA: TGTGCCAGCAGTGGGTTTCAGGTCAGCGGGGAGCTGTTTTTT; CDR3: CASSGFQVSGELFF
V: TRBV29-1; D: TRBD1; J: TRBJ1-4; size: NA; DNA: TGCAGCGTTGCCGACGGGACAGGGAATGAAAAACTGTTTTTT; CDR3: CSVADGTGNEKLFF
V: TRBV29-1; D: NA; J: TRBJ1-2; size: few; DNA: TGCAGCGTTGAACCTGGTCAGCGGGGGGGCTACACCTTC; CDR3: CSVEPGQRGGYTF
V: TRBV27; D: NA; J: TRBJ2-3; size: once; DNA: TGTGCCAGCAGTTGGACTACTGACACAGATACGCAGTATTTT; CDR3: CASSWTTDTDTQYF
V: TRBV4-3; D: NA; J: TRBJ1-6; size: NA; DNA: TGCGCCAGCAGCCAAGATTTTTCGGGGGGCGCAAATTCACCCCTCCACTTT; CDR3: CASSQDFSGGANSPLHF
V: TRBV6-5; D: NA; J: TRBJ1-4; size: NA; DNA: TGTGCCAGCAAGTCATACGGACGGGGTGAAAAACTGTTTTTT; CDR3: CASKSYGRGEKLFF